This TCR beta chain came from a study of identical twins. General study results and limits: Twins shared beta out-of-frame sequences in excess, but this excess was weaker. Memory repertoires showed no such pattern, whereas abundant cord blood beta clonotypes carried fewer insertions. The models systematically underestimated how much out-of-frame TCR alpha was shared in monozygotic twins.

TCRdb re-called the 5' RACE reads through MiXCR, storing one row per CDR3 protein. This table holds approximately 350,000 distinct CDR3 sequences, roughly an eighth found once. V was shortened by 5 bases and J by 5 bases, with 12 bases between the two germline ends. In germline, CDR1 is MGHRA, CDR2 YSYEKL. The CDR3 consists of 13 residues. There are a few counts of this clonotype. As yet, its antigen is unknown. The same sample was also studied in work on yellow fever vaccine responses in identical twins. This second report adds: Reportedly, twins' vaccine T cell responses looked partly convergent and partly personalized.

This TCR was sampled from a woman between 18 and 29 years old in good health. Sequenced material: CD8+ T cells sorted from blood. The chain employs TRBV4-1 and TRBJ1-1; D is unresolved. The CDR3 nucleotides read TGCGCCAGCAGCTCTAGACGTGCAACTGAAGCTTTCTTT. Translation gives CASSSRRATEAFF.